The sequence of this TCR beta chain was determined in a study of shared clonotypes between healthy human individuals. Study overall: A few men and a couple of women, aged 18 to 49, were donors.

Profiling relied on immunoSEQ multiplex PCR, and the TCRdb table lists in-frame clones only, not all of them. The sample has about 2.4 million clones; 93% are singletons. The sample taken for sequencing was naive CD4+ T cells from PBMCs. The subset here: CD45RA+ positively selected. This sequence was found in a man aged 18 to 30 in good health. Some clones in this sample may be carry-over from other donors' samples.

The CDR3 coding sequence is TGTGCCAGCAGTTTAGCCGGGGCAGGAGGCACAGATACGCAGTATTTT. Protein: CASSLAGAGGTDTQYF. The genes are TRBV27 and TRBJ2-3; D may match TRBD1 or TRBD2 (5 bases each). The CDR3 contains 16 residues. Trimming cost V 2 bases and J 1 base, with 13 bases left between them. Germline V lookup: CDR1 MNHEY, CDR2 SMNVEV (reference sequence).